The entry that follows covers one T cell receptor beta chain sequence. Clones were sequenced by immunoSEQ multiplex PCR, and TCRdb holds only the in-frame ones, with some missing. The table has over 80,000 clones, 85% to 95% seen once. The sample originates from a study of OX40 agonist ivuxolimab in advanced cancers. The V gene end was trimmed by 4 bases and the J gene end by 3 bases; junction bases not matched to a gene: 5. The CDR3 is 15 residues long. Per the germline V gene, CDR1 is KGHSH and CDR2 is LQKENI. The chain links TRBV18 to TRBJ2-7; TRBD1 agrees at 11 bases. Sequenced material: CD4+ or CD8+ T cells sorted from blood, taken in a trial of the OX40 agonist ivuxolimab. The TCR comes from an adult with an advanced solid tumor such as melanoma, head and neck, liver or kidney cancer. This CDR3 is CASSRGTGGSYEQYF. CDR3 DNA: TGTGCCAGCTCACGCGGGACAGGGGGTAGCTACGAGCAGTACTTC.